A selection of T cell receptor beta chains follows, all from one sample in a study of blood T cells in healthy people across ages. From the 5' RACE reads, TCRdb called clonotypes with MiXCR, one entry per CDR3 protein. The repertoire holds roughly 730,000 distinct CDR3 sequences, with around 50% as singletons. The sample comprised blood. The receptor source for this set is a man aged 40-49 years in good health. Each CDR3 is given with its conserved first and last residue. The D gene is left open where the match is weak. Rows give clone size only sometimes, using once, few, many, or a class for an expanded clone.

CDR3 DNA	CDR3 protein	clone size	D gene	V gene	J gene
TGTGCCATCAGTGAGTCACGGACAGGGGGAGCACTAGCCAAAAACATTCAGTACTTC	CAISESRTGGALAKNIQYF	many	TRBD1	TRBV10-3	TRBJ2-4
TGTGCCAGCAGTGACCGACCTGGCGGTACGCAGTATTTT	CASSDRPGGTQYF	NA	NA	TRBV6-5	TRBJ2-3
TGCGCCAGCAGCGCTGACAGGGGGCTACTCACAGATACGCAGTATTTT	CASSADRGLLTDTQYF	NA	TRBD1	TRBV5-1	TRBJ2-3
TGCGCCAGCAGCCAAGACAGCAGGGGGTATGGCTACACCTTC	CASSQDSRGYGYTF	NA	TRBD1	TRBV4-3	TRBJ1-2
TGCAGCGCCTTAAGGGGAGACAGTAGCTCCTACGAGCAGTACTTC	CSALRGDSSSYEQYF	few	NA	TRBV29-1	TRBJ2-7
TGCAGTGCTCCGAGCGGGGGAAGCACAGATACGCAGTATTTT	CSAPSGGSTDTQYF	NA	TRBD2	TRBV20-1	TRBJ2-3
TGTGCCAGCAGTTACTCCCAGCTGAACACTGAAGCTTTCTTT	CASSYSQLNTEAFF	NA	NA	TRBV6-5	TRBJ1-1
TGCGCCAGCAGCCTCCATCACAGGGGAAGCACCGGGGAGCTGTTTTTT	CASSLHHRGSTGELFF	NA	TRBD1	TRBV5-1	TRBJ2-2
TGTGCCAGCAGCTTAGGTTTGTATGGTGAAGCTTTCTTT	CASSLGLYGEAFF	NA	NA	TRBV7-2	TRBJ1-1
TGTGCCAGCAGCTCAGGCACTAGCGTATACGTTACAGATACGCAGTATTTT	CASSSGTSVYVTDTQYF	NA	TRBD2	TRBV12-3/TRBV12-4	TRBJ2-3